These 32 T cell receptor beta chains originate from one sample sequenced in a study of Tregs in tolerant kidney transplant recipients. The protocol was immunoSEQ multiplex PCR, while the TCRdb copy is restricted to in-frame clones and leaves out a portion. The data contain 75,000 to 100,000 clones, approximately 94% of them singletons. Related graft donors supplied nonmyeloablative bone marrow transplants, and mixed chimerism was transient. The source material was CD4+ T cells from blood (PBMCs), sampled 12 months after the transplant. These receptors all stem from a human patient who received a combined kidney and bone marrow transplant. The graft donor may account for some of the T cells.

The sample holds a few counts of this clone. The V call is TRBV5-6, the J call TRBJ1-3; unclear D gene. V lost 0 bases to trimming and J lost 7 bases, with 8 bases between them. Per the germline V gene, CDR1 is SGHDT and CDR2 is YYEEEE. This CDR3 has 13 residues. The CDR3 region has the DNA TGTGCCAGCAGCTTGGCAGGTCCTAACACCATATATTTT. It yields the protein CASSLAGPNTIYF.

This chain connects TRBV15 to TRBJ2-3; the D gene is possibly TRBD2 (6 bases). Germline V gene lookup returns CDR1 LNHNV and CDR2 YYDKDF (reference sequence). This CDR3 contains 15 residues. V lost 7 bases, J lost 2 bases, and 16 bases lay in between. CDR3 amino acids: CATNKEGRATDTQYF. The DNA for the CDR3 is TGTGCCACCAATAAGGAGGGCCGGGCCACAGATACGCAGTATTTT.

The chain uses TRBV7-6 and TRBJ2-6, with TRBD1 matching 7 bases. The CDR3 is 14 amino acids. CDR1 SGHVS and CDR2 FNYEAQ come from the germline V gene. J lost 2 bases, V lost 5 bases, and 0 bases had no gene match. The CDR3: CASSQGAGANVLTF. The CDR3 nucleotides are TGTGCCAGCAGCCAGGGGGCTGGGGCCAACGTCCTGACTTTC.

The chain recombines TRBV9 with TRBJ2-3, with D possibly matching TRBD1 (6 bases). The germline V gene has CDR1 SGDLS and CDR2 YYNGEE. Trimming took 4 bases from V and 3 from J, leaving 18 bases between them. CDR3 size: 16 residues. Written as DNA, the CDR3 is TGTGCCAGCAGCCCCCGAGAGGGGGTGAGAACAGATACGCAGTATTTT. The encoded protein is CASSPREGVRTDTQYF.

This sequence joins TRBV5-6 and TRBJ2-1; 8 bases align to TRBD1. Germline V gene lookup returns CDR1 SGHDT and CDR2 YYEEEE. This CDR3 spans 13 amino acids. V dropped 4 bases and J dropped 7; count of bases not matched to a gene: 4. CDR3 DNA: TGTGCCAGCAGCCACGACAGGGGAAATGAGCAGTTCTTC. It is translated as CASSHDRGNEQFF. The whole variable domain, filled in from reference TRBV5-6 and TRBJ2-1, reads DAGVTQSPTHLIKTRGQQVTLRCSPKSGHDTVSWYQQALGQGPQFIFQYYEEEERQRGNFPDRFSGHQFPNYSSELNVNALLLGDSALYLCASSHDRGNEQFFGPGTRLTVL.

The J gene is TRBJ2-1, the V gene TRBV6-7; D might be TRBD2 (6 bases). TRBV6-7 is placed among ORFs of uncertain function. V gave up 7 bases and J gave up 0 bases, with 13 bases separating them. The CDR3 consists of 15 residues. The CDR3 coding sequence is TGTGCCAGCATAGCGGACACCCGCTCCTACAATGAGCAGTTCTTC. Protein: CASIADTRSYNEQFF.

This chain joins TRBV19 and TRBJ1-1; D is uncertain. The CDR3 has 14 amino acids. V lost 1 base and J 0 bases, leaving 6 bases between the germline ends. The germline V gene encodes CDR1 LNHDA and CDR2 SQIVND (reference sequence). The CDR3 here is CASSIAPMNTEAFF. The CDR3, as DNA: TGTGCCAGTAGTATAGCCCCCATGAACACTGAAGCTTTCTTT. The variable domain in full, completed from reference TRBV19 and TRBJ1-1, reads DGGITQSPKYLFRKEGQNVTLSCEQNLNHDAMYWYRQDPGQGLRLIYYSQIVNDFQKGDIAEGYSVSREKKESFPLTVTSAQKNPTAFYLCASSIAPMNTEAFFGQGTRLTVV.

V gene TRBV7-6 combines with J gene TRBJ2-5, with no clear D. V gave up 2 bases and J gave up 2 bases, with 9 bases separating them. Germline CDR1 reads SGHVS; CDR2 reads FNYEAQ. This CDR3 has 14 residues. The CDR3 coding sequence is TGTGCCAGCAGCTTAACACAGAAACAAGAGACCCAGTACTTC. Its translation is CASSLTQKQETQYF.

This clone turned up a few times. The chain links TRBV5-4 to TRBJ2-2; 10 bases align to TRBD2. Germline CDR1 and CDR2: SGHNT and YYREEE (reference sequence). Losses at the gene ends were 1 base for V and 4 bases for J; bases not matched to a gene: 7. The CDR3 runs 17 residues. CDR3 in amino acids: CASSLSSGRAGTGELFF. The CDR3 DNA reads as TGTGCCAGCAGCTTGTCCAGCGGGAGGGCCGGCACCGGGGAGCTGTTTTTT.

This clone was recorded a few times. Written as DNA, the CDR3 is TGTGCCAGCAGTACACAATTGAACACTGAAGCTTTCTTT. It encodes CASSTQLNTEAFF. The chain joins TRBV14 to TRBJ1-1; D uncertain. V lost 6 bases and J 0 bases, leaving 8 bases between the germline ends. CDR3 length: 13 residues. The germline CDR1 and CDR2 sequences are SGHDN and FVKESK.

For this clone: Other DNA sequences in the sample encode the same CDR3. The chain links TRBV7-6 to TRBJ2-5; 8 bases match TRBD2. From germline, CDR1 is SGHVS and CDR2 FNYEAQ. This CDR3 spans 17 amino acids. The V gene end was trimmed by 5 bases and the J gene end by 2 bases; junction bases not matched to a gene: 13. The CDR3 nucleotides read TGTGCCAGCAGCATCGTGGGGACCAGCGGGGGTCAAGAGACCCAGTACTTC. This encodes CASSIVGTSGGQETQYF.

This clone turned up a few times. CDR3 nucleotides: TGTGCCAGTAGTATTGAAAACGGACTCTACGAGCAGTACTTC. This translates into CASSIENGLYEQYF. This chain links TRBV19 with TRBJ2-7; D is possibly TRBD2 (5 bases). The CDR3 sequence is 14 residues long. The germline V gene encodes CDR1 LNHDA and CDR2 SQIVND (reference sequence). V lost 3 bases and J 3 bases, leaving 12 bases between the germline ends.

This clone was counted only a few times. The gene calls are TRBV6-1 and TRBJ1-5; maybe TRBD1 (5 bases). The CDR3 covers 15 residues. Germline CDR1 is MNHNS and CDR2 is SASEGT. V gave up 6 bases and J gave up 1 base, with 13 bases separating them. The CDR3 sequence is CASRITGVSNQPQHF. CDR3 coding DNA: TGTGCCAGCAGAATTACAGGTGTCAGCAATCAGCCCCAGCATTTT.

The gene calls are TRBV28 and TRBJ2-2; D is unresolved. V was pared by 5 bases and J by 4 bases, with 17 bases between. This CDR3 contains 16 residues. Germline V gene data show CDR1 as MDHEN and CDR2 as SYDVKM. For the CDR3, the DNA is TGTGCCAGCAGTCCATCTACCCCACGGTCCACCGGGGAGCTGTTTTTT. Translated, it gives CASSPSTPRSTGELFF.

The rearrangement links TRBV18 to TRBJ2-7, with unresolved D. This CDR3 is 13 amino acids long. The V gene's germline CDR1 is KGHSH and CDR2 LQKENI. V dropped 1 base and J dropped 3 bases, with 7 bases sitting between them. The CDR3 protein is CASSPLSFYEQYF. The CDR3 DNA reads as TGTGCCAGCTCACCACTTTCATTCTACGAGCAGTACTTC.

This chain joins TRBV11-3 and TRBJ2-5; TRBD2 matches 10 bases. V lost 5 bases and J lost 2; bases outside the gene matches: 5. Germline V gives CDR1 SGHNT, CDR2 YENEEA. This CDR3 has 15 residues. The CDR3 nucleotides are TGTGCCAGCAGCACATCTAGCGGGGGACAAGAGACCCAGTACTTC. Amino acid sequence: CASSTSSGGQETQYF.

The genes are TRBV7-8 and TRBJ1-5, with TRBD1 matching 10 bases. This CDR3 comprises 16 residues. Germline-derived CDR1 and CDR2 are SGHVS and FQNEAQ. With V trimmed by 6 bases and J by 7 bases, 12 bases remained unmatched. The CDR3 coding sequence is TGTGCCAGCAGTCGGACAGGGGGAGGAACCGGGCAGCCCCAGCATTTT. Its protein is CASSRTGGGTGQPQHF.

The genes are TRBV2 and TRBJ2-3; perhaps TRBD2 as D (6 bases). The ends were cut back, 4 bases at V and 3 bases at J, with 20 bases in the middle. Germline loops: CDR1 SNHLY, CDR2 FYNNEI. The CDR3 extends over 17 amino acids. The CDR3 loop is CASSVRFAGRWTDTQYF. For the CDR3, the DNA is TGTGCCAGCAGTGTTAGGTTCGCTGGGAGGTGGACAGATACGCAGTATTTT.

CDR3 protein: CASSEFKAGVGYGYTF. For the CDR3, the DNA is TGTGCCAGCAGTGAATTTAAGGCAGGGGTGGGCTATGGCTACACCTTC. The chain employs TRBV6-1 and TRBJ1-2; TRBD1 is a possible D gene (6 bases). The CDR3 length is 16 residues. Looked up from germline, CDR1 is MNHNS and CDR2 is SASEGT. The V gene lost 2 bases and the J gene lost 4 bases, with 17 bases spanning the gap.

This clone came up a few times. V is TRBV4-1 and J is TRBJ1-2, with 9 positions matching TRBD1. Trimming at V came to 0 bases and at J to 2 bases, leaving 4 bases not matched to a gene. The CDR3 length is 16 residues. The germline CDR1 and CDR2 sequences are MGHRA and YSYEKL. CDR3 protein: CASSQDLDRGNYGYTF. CDR3 nucleotides: TGCGCCAGCAGCCAAGATTTGGACAGGGGCAACTATGGCTACACCTTC.

This clone has a single count. The genes are TRBV7-9 and TRBJ1-2; D gene ambiguous. Trimming left V 2 bases short and J 4 bases short, with 17 bases between. The germline CDR1 and CDR2 sequences are SEHNR and FQNEAQ (reference sequence). The CDR3 is made up of 16 amino acids. In DNA form, the CDR3 reads TGTGCCAGCAGCTTATTACCCGGTCTTGGGAGCTATGGCTACACCTTC. It translates to CASSLLPGLGSYGYTF.

The chain employs TRBV27 and TRBJ2-1; 9 bases match TRBD2. The CDR3 contains 15 residues. Germline CDR1 reads MNHEY; CDR2 reads SMNVEV (reference sequence). Unmatched junction bases numbered 3, after V lost 5 bases and J lost 1 base. CDR3 nucleotides: TGTGCCAGCAGTCCCCTAGCGGGGTCCTACAATGAGCAGTTCTTC. Translated: CASSPLAGSYNEQFF.

This chain links TRBV7-3 with TRBJ2-3; no firm D call. The V gene's germline CDR1 is SGHTA and CDR2 FQGTGA. This CDR3 spans 15 amino acids. The V and J ends lost 2 bases and 0 bases respectively, with 9 bases between them. The CDR3 coding sequence is TGTGCCAGCAGCTTATCGTCAACTAGCACAGATACGCAGTATTTT. Translating gives CASSLSSTSTDTQYF.

This rearrangement joins TRBV25-1 to TRBJ2-7; 8 bases agree with TRBD1. Germline CDR1 MGHDK, CDR2 SYGVNS. This CDR3 comprises 15 residues. V was pared by 1 base and J by 4 bases, with 6 bases of the junction left unmatched. CDR3 protein: CASSESTGGRYEQYF. CDR3 in DNA: TGTGCCAGCAGTGAATCTACAGGGGGTCGGTACGAGCAGTACTTC.

The CDR3 DNA sequence: TGCAGTGCTAGCGGGGAGGTTGAGCAGTTCTTC. Its protein is CSASGEVEQFF. The rearrangement links TRBV20-1 to TRBJ2-1; a possible D gene is TRBD2 (6 bases). Germline lookup yields CDR1 DFQATT and CDR2 SNEGSKA (reference sequence). This CDR3 is built from 11 residues. V lost 3 bases, J lost 9 bases, and 9 bases lay in between.

V gene TRBV11-2 combines with J gene TRBJ2-7; tentatively, D is TRBD2 (6 bases). The germline gives CDR1 SGHAT, CDR2 FQNNGV. The CDR3 consists of 15 residues. V was pared by 5 bases and J by 4 bases, with 18 bases between. Written as DNA, the CDR3 is TGTGCCAGCAGCAGGCCGGGACTCTCCCGTTACGAGCAGTACTTC. This sequence encodes CASSRPGLSRYEQYF.

V and J are TRBV7-9 and TRBJ2-1; D is perhaps TRBD1 (5 bases). CDR3 length: 14 residues. The germline V and J ends were trimmed by 1 base and 10 bases, with 14 bases remaining between them. Germline V gene sequence: CDR1 SEHNR, CDR2 FQNEAQ (reference sequence). CDR3 sequence: CASSLGTRVEEQFF. The DNA for the CDR3 is TGTGCCAGCAGCTTAGGGACCAGGGTTGAGGAGCAGTTCTTC.

This clone was detected only once. This sequence joins TRBV5-4 and TRBJ2-5; TRBD2 agrees at 14 bases. Germline values: CDR1 SGHNT, CDR2 YYREEE (reference sequence). Trimming took 4 bases from V and 6 from J; bases not matched to a gene: 5. This CDR3 is built from 15 residues. For the CDR3, the DNA is TGTGCCAGCAGCGGGACTAGCGGGGGTTCGAAGACCCAGTACTTC. Its translation is CASSGTSGGSKTQYF. The full variable domain, completed using reference TRBV5-4 and TRBJ2-5, is ETGVTQSPTHLIKTRGQQVTLRCSSQSGHNTVSWYQQALGQGPQFIFQYYREEENGRGNFPPRFSGLQFPNYSSELNVNALELDDSALYLCASSGTSGGSKTQYFGPGTRLLVL.

J is TRBJ1-1 and V is TRBV7-2; D is ambiguous. This CDR3 has 13 residues. Germline values: CDR1 SGHTA, CDR2 FQGNSA. Trimming cost V 2 bases and J 7 bases, with 11 bases left between them. This CDR3 reads CASSLSSRSEAFF. In DNA form, the CDR3 reads TGTGCCAGCAGCTTAAGTTCTCGGAGTGAAGCTTTCTTT.

The chain employs TRBV12-5 and TRBJ2-3; TRBD1 is a possible D gene (6 bases). Trimming took off 4 bases at V and 4 bases at J, with 12 bases between the two ends. The CDR3 is 14 residues long. Germline CDR1 reads LGHNT; CDR2 reads FRNRAP. In nucleotides, the CDR3 is TGTGCTAGTGGTTGGGGGCAGATAGCAGATACGCAGTATTTT. This encodes CASGWGQIADTQYF.

This clone has a single count. The rearrangement joins TRBV20-1 to TRBJ2-4, with a possible D match to TRBD2 (6 bases). The CDR3 runs 10 residues. Trimming removed 6 bases at V and 8 bases at J, with 8 bases between. Germline V gene sequence: CDR1 DFQATT, CDR2 SNEGSKA (reference sequence). This CDR3 reads CSAGGYIQYF. In nucleotides, the CDR3 is TGCAGTGCCGGGGGTTACATTCAGTACTTC.

This rearrangement joins TRBV11-3 to TRBJ1-1; tentatively, D is TRBD1 (5 bases). Trimming removed 8 bases from V and 5 bases from J, with 18 bases in between. The CDR3 covers 14 residues. Germline CDR1 SGHNT, CDR2 YENEEA. CDR3 loop: CASRTRKGSTEAFF. Written as DNA, the CDR3 is TGTGCCAGCCGTACTCGGAAGGGGTCGACTGAAGCTTTCTTT.